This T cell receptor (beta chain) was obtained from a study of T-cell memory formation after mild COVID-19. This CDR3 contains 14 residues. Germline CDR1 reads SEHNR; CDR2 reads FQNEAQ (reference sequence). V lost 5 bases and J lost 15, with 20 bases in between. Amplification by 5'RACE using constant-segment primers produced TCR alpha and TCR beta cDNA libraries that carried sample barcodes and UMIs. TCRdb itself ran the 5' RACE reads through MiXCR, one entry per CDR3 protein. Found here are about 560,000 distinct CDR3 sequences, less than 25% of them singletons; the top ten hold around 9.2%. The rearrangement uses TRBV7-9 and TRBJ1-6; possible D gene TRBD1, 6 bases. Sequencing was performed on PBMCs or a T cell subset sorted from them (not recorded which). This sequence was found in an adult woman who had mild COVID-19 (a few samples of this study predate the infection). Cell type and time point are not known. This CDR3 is CASSPEGGGSHLHF. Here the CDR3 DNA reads TGTGCCAGCAGCCCCGAGGGGGGGGGTTCGCACCTCCACTTT.